This paragraph covers one T cell receptor (beta chain) sequence. No antigen is known for it. Use of 60 Vbeta and 13 Jbeta primers characterized the PCR. Produced via immunoSEQ multiplex PCR; TCRdb's table is partial and in-frame only. With about 43,000 clones in the sample, the ten largest clones hold under 2%. The data were taken from a study of cytomegalovirus exposure and HLA in healthy donors. Germline lookup yields CDR1 MNHEY and CDR2 SMNVEV (reference sequence). The CDR3 is made up of 15 amino acids. V dropped 7 bases and J dropped 2; count of bases not matched to a gene: 11. Findings and caveats of the study: With later analysis, a missense DCLRE1C variant became linked to TCR beta V- and J-gene trimming. The records held CMV serostatus as the only immune exposure information. Owing to their indistinguishability, certain V segments, notably TRBV6-2 and TRBV6-3, were excluded. Rates of TCR association differed by HLA locus in a later analysis, with DRB1 highest and HLA-C lowest.

Material for sequencing was PBMCs. The source of this sequence is a woman aged 25 to 39 in good health and CMV-seronegative. J is TRBJ2-7 and V is TRBV27, with TRBD2 matching over 7 bases. The DNA of the CDR3 is TGTGCCAGCAACGTGGGGGGGGGTTCCCCCTACGAGCAGTACTTC. As protein: CASNVGGGSPYEQYF.